The 27 T cell receptor beta chains given below trace back to one sample, sequenced in a study of T cells in Graves' hyperthyroidism and ophthalmopathy. Amplification of TCR beta CDR3 regions was performed using RNA transcripts as template. TCR CDR3 underwent first-round RT-PCR with the HTBI primer set. TCRdb analysed the multiplex PCR reads with MiXCR anew, one entry per CDR3 protein. The sample holds 480,000 or so distinct CDR3 sequences, 46% seen once. What was sequenced was peripheral blood or thyroid tissue (not recorded which). These receptors were taken from an adult woman with Graves' disease, either hyperthyroidism or ophthalmopathy (not recorded which).

This clonotype was picked up many times. The gene calls are TRBV19 and TRBJ1-4, with 8 bases that match TRBD1. Trimming took 6 bases from V and 8 from J; bases not matched to a gene: 11. Germline V lookup: CDR1 LNHDA, CDR2 SQIVND (reference sequence). The CDR3 contains 15 residues. CDR3 residues: CASRTGQGGGEKLFF. CDR3 bases: TGTGCCAGTAGGACCGGACAGGGAGGAGGAGAAAAACTGTTTTTT.

This sequence joins TRBV29-1 and TRBJ2-7; 7 positions agree with TRBD2. CDR3 length equals 14 residues. After removal of 6 bases from V and 0 bases from J, the junction contained 8 bases not matched to a gene. Germline CDR1 reads SQVTM; CDR2 reads ANQGSEA. The CDR3 region is CSVTEGGSSYEQYF. Written as DNA, the CDR3 is TGCAGCGTCACAGAGGGCGGGAGCTCCTACGAGCAGTACTTC.

In this sample, this clonotype turned up a few times. At one of its ends the junction is not consistent with the germline gene, which may arise from a read error. The chain is built from TRBV6-5 and TRBJ1-1; tentatively, D is TRBD1 (6 bases). Germline values: CDR1 MNHEY, CDR2 SVGAGI. This CDR3 contains 12 residues. The CDR3 sequence is CASRKTGPELRF. CDR3 coding DNA: TGTGCCAGCAGGAAGACAGGACCTGAGTTGCGTTTT.

As to this clonotype: Sequence at one end of the junction differs from germline and may be a read error. The V and J genes are TRBV24-1 and TRBJ1-1, with D possibly TRBD1 on 5 matching bases. The CDR3 contains 15 residues. Germline V gene lookup returns CDR1 KGHDR and CDR2 SFDVKD. The CDR3 is CATSDPGTGHTEVFF. As DNA, the CDR3 is TGTGCCACCAGTGACCCGGGGACGGGGCACACTGAAGTTTTCTTT.

There are many counts of this clonotype. This chain joins TRBV7-2 and TRBJ1-3; the D is unclear. The CDR3 covers 15 residues. The ends were cut back, 3 bases at V and 0 bases at J, with 9 bases in the middle. CDR1 is SGHTA, CDR2 FQGNSA, per germline. CDR3 loop: CASSLAWGSGNTIYF. For the CDR3, the DNA is TGTGCCAGCAGCTTGGCCTGGGGCTCTGGAAACACCATATATTTT.

Of note for this clonotype: Possible read error: a much larger clone is one base away. The rearrangement uses TRBV7-9 and TRBJ1-6; TRBD1 might be the D (5 bases). The CDR3 runs to 16 residues. Trimming shortened V by 4 bases and J by 7 bases, and 17 bases separated the two germline ends. Germline values: CDR1 SEHNR, CDR2 FQNEAQ (reference sequence). The CDR3: CASSYRGRTPNSPLHF. As DNA, the CDR3 is TGTGCCAGCAGCTACCGGGGCAGGACACCGAATTCACCCCTCCACTTT.

The chain uses TRBV10-3 and TRBJ1-6, with D maybe TRBD1 (6 bases). CDR3 length equals 14 residues. V shed 6 bases and J shed 8 bases, with 14 bases lying between them. CDR1 ENHRY and CDR2 SYGVKD come from the germline V gene. The CDR3 nucleotides read TGTGCCATCAGGTCGGACAGCTTAGATTCACCCCTCCACTTT. Amino acid sequence: CAIRSDSLDSPLHF.

This clonotype was seen repeatedly, ten times or more. V gene TRBV7-2 combines with J gene TRBJ2-7; the match to TRBD2 covers 9 bases. J was trimmed by 5 bases and V by 2 bases; bases with no gene match: 7. The CDR3 has 15 amino acids. Germline CDR1 and CDR2: SGHTA and FQGNSA. In DNA, the CDR3 is TGTGCCAGCAGCTTAATCGGTAGCGGGAGTAACGAGCAGTACTTC. Its translation is CASSLIGSGSNEQYF.

This clonotype has at least ten counts. The genes are TRBV9 and TRBJ2-7; TRBD1 aligns across 10 bases. Germline V gene sequence: CDR1 SGDLS, CDR2 YYNGEE. Trimming cost V 0 bases and J 4 bases; bases outside gene matches: 4. This CDR3 is 15 amino acids long. The CDR3: CASSVGGTGAYEQYF. CDR3 DNA: TGTGCCAGCAGCGTAGGTGGGACAGGGGCTTACGAGCAGTACTTC.

The V call is TRBV29-1, the J call TRBJ2-7; 7 nucleotides align to TRBD2. Per germline, CDR1 SQVTM and CDR2 ANQGSEA. CDR3 size: 11 residues. DNA of the CDR3: TGCAGGTTGGGGGGGTTGGACGAGCAGTACTTC. It encodes CRLGGLDEQYF.

This chain connects TRBV12-3 or TRBV12-4 to TRBJ1-2; a possible D gene is TRBD1 (5 bases). The CDR3 is made up of 14 amino acids. The CDR3 loop is CASAPQGSSYGYTF. In nucleotides, the CDR3 is TGTGCTAGTGCCCCCCAGGGCAGCTCCTATGGCTACACCTTC.

This clonotype has just a few counts. This chain uses TRBV29-1 with TRBJ1-2; D is unclear. The V and J ends lost 0 bases and 4 bases respectively, with 9 bases between them. CDR3 length: 13 amino acids. The germline V gene has CDR1 SQVTM and CDR2 ANQGSEA. CDR3 nucleotides: TGCAGCGTTGAAGAGGGCCAGTCCTATGGCTACACCTTC. Encoded protein: CSVEEGQSYGYTF. The full variable domain, rest sourced from reference TRBV29-1 and TRBJ1-2, is SAVISQKPSRDICQRGTSLTIQCQVDSQVTMMFWYRQQPGQSLTLIATANQGSEATYESGFVIDKFPISRPNLTFSTLTVSNMSPEDSSIYLCSVEEGQSYGYTFGSGTRLTVV.

The rearrangement links TRBV11-2 to TRBJ2-7; weak D call: TRBD1 (6 bases). CDR1 and CDR2 from the germline V gene are SGHAT and FQNNGV. Trimming took 4 bases from V and 0 from J, leaving 13 bases between them. This CDR3 has 15 residues. The CDR3 region has the DNA TGTGCCAGCAGCTCCTTGGGGGCCCGCTCCTACGAGCAGTACTTC. It specifies CASSSLGARSYEQYF.

This clonotype was seen only a few times. The V and J genes are TRBV4-1 and TRBJ2-6; possible D gene TRBD1, 6 bases. The CDR3 runs 16 residues. Trimming removed 2 bases at V and 1 base at J, with 9 bases between. Germline V gene sequence: CDR1 MGHRA, CDR2 YSYEKL. The CDR3 reads CASSQPQGSGANVLTF. For the CDR3, the DNA is TGCGCCAGCAGCCAACCCCAGGGGTCTGGGGCCAACGTCCTGACTTTC.

There are many counts of this clonotype. This chain links TRBV29-1 with TRBJ1-3; D may be TRBD1 (6 bases). The CDR3 runs 13 residues. With 4 bases removed from V and 3 bases from J, the gap between germline ends came to 10 bases. Germline V lookup: CDR1 SQVTM, CDR2 ANQGSEA. CDR3 amino acids: CSVAPQGGNTIYF. Here the CDR3 DNA reads TGCAGCGTTGCGCCACAGGGTGGAAACACCATATATTTT.

The chain couples TRBV29-1 to TRBJ1-2; D is possibly TRBD1 (6 bases). The CDR3 loop spans 14 amino acids. The V end was cut by 4 bases, the J end by 1 base, with 13 bases between. Germline CDR1 reads SQVTM; CDR2 reads ANQGSEA. In DNA form, the CDR3 reads TGCAGCGTTGTCGTGGGGACACATAACTATGGCTACACCTTC. It is translated as CSVVVGTHNYGYTF.

A single count supports this clonotype. The genes are TRBV9 and TRBJ2-7, with 10 nucleotides matching TRBD2. Looked up from germline, CDR1 is SGDLS and CDR2 is YYNGEE. This CDR3 is 17 amino acids long. The J segment lost 3 bases and the V segment lost 4 bases, leaving 13 bases of the junction unmatched. CDR3 coding DNA: TGTGCCAGCAGCCCAACCGGACTAGCGGAACTCGGCTACGAGCAGTACTTC. It specifies CASSPTGLAELGYEQYF.

The chain couples TRBV25-1 to TRBJ2-6; D may be TRBD1 (5 bases). Germline-derived CDR1 and CDR2 are MGHDK and SYGVNS. The V gene lost 6 bases and the J gene lost 1 base, with 16 bases spanning the gap. This CDR3 contains 17 residues. The CDR3 here is CASSVGAGSSGANVLTF. CDR3 DNA sequence: TGTGCCAGCAGCGTTGGAGCAGGGTCATCTGGGGCCAACGTCCTGACTTTC. Full variable domain (missing parts from reference TRBV25-1 and TRBJ2-6): EADIYQTPRYLVIGTGKKITLECSQTMGHDKMYWYQQDPGMELHLIHYSYGVNSTEKGDLSSESTVSRIRTEHFPLTLESARPSHTSQYLCASSVGAGSSGANVLTFGAGSRLTVL.

The chain combines TRBV19 with TRBJ1-5; a possible D gene is TRBD1 (6 bases). Germline loops: CDR1 LNHDA, CDR2 SQIVND (reference sequence). The V gene lost 4 bases and the J gene lost 5 bases, with 15 bases spanning the gap. This CDR3 is built from 15 residues. The CDR3 reads CASSKKGVVDQPQHF. The CDR3 DNA reads TGTGCCAGTAGTAAAAAGGGGGTAGTGGATCAGCCCCAGCATTTT.

A remark on this clonotype: One junction end does not reproduce the germline sequence, and a read error may be involved. The rearrangement links TRBV15 to TRBJ1-2; D ambiguous. CDR3 length equals 14 residues. Germline loops: CDR1 LNHNV, CDR2 YYDKDF (reference sequence). The CDR3 sequence is CATSRGEPSYRYTF. CDR3 DNA: TGTGCCACCAGCAGAGGGGAGCCGTCCTATCGCTACACCTTC.

Many counts were recorded for this clonotype. The chain carries TRBV20-1 and TRBJ2-7; 12 positions match TRBD2. CDR3 size: 16 residues. Germline V gene lookup returns CDR1 DFQATT and CDR2 SNEGSKA (reference sequence). Trimming at V came to 2 bases and at J to 0 bases, leaving 5 bases not matched to a gene. CDR3 in DNA: TGCAGTGCTAGACTAGCGGGAGGGCGGAGCTCCTACGAGCAGTACTTC. Translating gives CSARLAGGRSSYEQYF.

V is TRBV7-9 and J is TRBJ2-7, with D maybe TRBD2 (6 bases). CDR1 SEHNR and CDR2 FQNEAQ come from the germline V gene (reference sequence). V was pared by 2 bases and J by 2 bases, with 16 bases between. The CDR3 is 16 amino acids. The CDR3 DNA reads TGTGCCAGCAGCTTATGGCGGGGCGGGGCCACCTACGAGCAGTACTTC. This gives the protein CASSLWRGGATYEQYF.

The chain is built from TRBV4-1 and TRBJ1-1, with D possibly TRBD1 on 6 matching bases. This CDR3 spans 13 amino acids. Between the trimmed V and J ends, which lost 3 bases and 6 bases, there was a span of 11 bases. The germline V gene encodes CDR1 MGHRA and CDR2 YSYEKL. The CDR3 is CASSQQGRSEAFF. The DNA of the CDR3 is TGCGCCAGCAGCCAGCAGGGGAGGTCTGAAGCTTTCTTT.

As concerns this clonotype: This may be a read error, as it is one base from a much larger clone. The rearrangement joins TRBV7-9 to TRBJ2-6; D unresolved. The V gene's germline CDR1 is SEHNR and CDR2 FQNEAQ (reference sequence). This CDR3 comprises 13 residues. Trimming removed 0 bases at V and 5 bases at J, with 2 bases between. CDR3 in amino acids: CASSLARANVLTF. Written as DNA, the CDR3 is TGTGCCAGCAGCTTAGCTCGGGCCAACGTCCTGACTTTC.

This clonotype was recorded a few times. The chain has TRBV29-1 and TRBJ1-2; 9 nucleotides align to TRBD1. The CDR3 has 12 residues. The V segment lost 5 bases and the J segment 8 bases; nucleotides outside the gene matches: 6. Germline lookup yields CDR1 SQVTM and CDR2 ANQGSEA. The CDR3 DNA is TGCAGCGTTCCGAACAGGGGGCACGGCTACACCTTC. Its translation: CSVPNRGHGYTF. Filled out from reference TRBV29-1 and TRBJ1-2, the complete variable domain reads SAVISQKPSRDICQRGTSLTIQCQVDSQVTMMFWYRQQPGQSLTLIATANQGSEATYESGFVIDKFPISRPNLTFSTLTVSNMSPEDSSIYLCSVPNRGHGYTFGSGTRLTVV.

CDR3 in DNA: TGCGCCAGCAGCTTGTCGAACACCGGGGAGACCCAGTACTTC. This translates into CASSLSNTGETQYF. J is TRBJ2-5 and V is TRBV5-1; the D is unclear. The CDR3 runs to 14 residues. The V gene lost 1 base and the J gene lost 5 bases, with 12 bases spanning the gap. From germline, CDR1 is SGHRS and CDR2 YFSETQ.

This clonotype was observed a single time. This chain uses TRBV7-9 with TRBJ2-7; no firm D call. V was cut by 6 bases and J by 2 bases, with 8 bases left in between. Germline V lookup: CDR1 SEHNR, CDR2 FQNEAQ (reference sequence). The CDR3 covers 12 residues. Here the CDR3 reads CASRPTPYEQYF. The CDR3 nucleotides are TGTGCCAGCAGGCCGACACCCTACGAGCAGTACTTC.